This TCR beta chain was documented in a study of blood T cell repertoires in COVID-19 (dated by TCRdb to about 2020). Describing the broader study: Collaborator samples came from the United States, Italy and Spain and covered acute and convalescent phases of COVID-19. The repertoires were made available in a free public database intended to serve as a resource for research on the immune response to SARS-CoV-2. Where HLA class I and class II types were available, the types were taken from metadata supplied by the sample provider, not from assay-based typing. Samples came from the ongoing ImmuneRACE study (first 160 participants) plus 1,254 subjects from 6 global collaborators. Subjects who had been exposed to COVID-19, were actively infected with it, or had recovered from it provided the deeply sampled blood TCRbeta repertoires that made up the dataset. The sample metadata nearly always contained a de-identified subject ID, COVID-19 status, age in years and sex. The prospective study material was composed of cDNA or gDNA derived from T cells, B-cell-depleted T cells, or PBMCs. Paper-wide results and their limitations: The amount of clinical and demographic metadata varied by source and participant and was provided uncurated.

The germline V gene provides CDR1 SGHRS and CDR2 YFSETQ. V drops 2 bases and J drops 5 bases, leaving 5 bases in between. The cysteine opens and the phenylalanine closes a CDR3 of 11 amino acids. Only CDR3 DNA remains: 33 bases, in frame from the first base. Whole blood was collected in K2EDTA tubes by collaborating institutions according to the institutions' own protocols. Collaborator samples were shipped for TCRbeta analysis as frozen whole blood, isolated PBMCs, or DNA extracted from either sample type. This clone was counted only a few times. This receptor's antigen is unknown. Base qualities are missing; no much larger clone stands one base away. TCRbeta CDR3 regions were amplified from genomic DNA using the immunoSEQ Assay, a bias-controlled multiplex PCR. Per the authors' processing: The number of nucleated cells in each sample was estimated by amplification of reference gene primers within the assay. Sequence reads were collapsed and filtered to measure the absolute abundance of every unique TCRbeta CDR3 rearrangement. For each sample, productive Simpson clonality was calculated by taking the square root of Simpson's diversity index across productive rearrangements. TCRdb re-hosts the immuneACCESS table, in-frame sequences only. Its copies lack some clones; in the studies checked, an unresolved V gene accounts for under half of them, and the cause for the rest is not known. V, J and clone size were drawn from that table, and D and trimming were deduced from the DNA. Here the sample has 150,000 to 200,000 clones; about 86% occur a single time. The biggest ten clones account for roughly 19% of the sample.

The TCR comes from a woman aged 80 or older with acute or convalescent COVID-19. Here the chain combines TRBV5-1 and TRBJ2-7, with the D gene call left open. The sequencing input was peripheral blood. In nucleotide form, the sequence is TGCGCCAGCAGCTTTTCGGACGAGCAGTACTTC. It is translated as CASSFSDEQYF.